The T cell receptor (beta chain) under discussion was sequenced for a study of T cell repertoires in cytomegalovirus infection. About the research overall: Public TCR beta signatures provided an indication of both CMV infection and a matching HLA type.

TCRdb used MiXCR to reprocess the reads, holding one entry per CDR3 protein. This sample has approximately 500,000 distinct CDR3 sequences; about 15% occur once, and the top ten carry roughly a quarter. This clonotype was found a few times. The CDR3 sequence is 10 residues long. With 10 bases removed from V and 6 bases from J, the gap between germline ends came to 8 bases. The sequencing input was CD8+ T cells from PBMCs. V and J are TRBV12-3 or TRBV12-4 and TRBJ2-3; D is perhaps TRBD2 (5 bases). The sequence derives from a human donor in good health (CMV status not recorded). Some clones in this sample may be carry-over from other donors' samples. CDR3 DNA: TGTGCCACCCGAGGGGATACGCAGTATTTT. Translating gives CATRGDTQYF.